This paragraph covers one T cell receptor beta chain sequence. Its specificity is not known. Time point described: recipient sample about 28 days before transplant, after cytoreduction. Recipients were bled about 28 days pretransplant and at posttransplant days 30, 100, 180. This sample is drawn from a study of T cell clonotyping in hematopoietic cell transplantation. Measured with immunoSEQ multiplex PCR; TCRdb has only the in-frame clones, and not every one. The table has 26,000 or so clones, 82% seen once; the top ten hold approximately 1.7%. Whole-study findings and limits: Without cell sorting, CD4 versus CD8 contributions remain unresolved. At the given depth, recipient repertoires were over 97% de novo clonotypes. After transplant, recipient diversity fell while pathologically expanded clonotypes grew through day 180.

The source is a man aged 40-49 years with acute myeloid leukemia. Some clones in this sample may be carry-over from other donors' samples. Source: peripheral blood mononuclear cells, taken before stem cell transplant.

The CDR3 sequence: CASSLVSGSNEQYF. DNA for the CDR3: TGTGCCAGCAGCTTAGTAAGCGGGAGCAACGAGCAGTACTTC. The J gene is TRBJ2-7, the V gene TRBV11-2; 8 bases align to TRBD2. Germline CDR1 reads SGHAT; CDR2 reads FQNNGV. The CDR3 has 14 amino acids. Trimming at V came to 1 base and at J to 5 bases, leaving 4 bases not matched to a gene.